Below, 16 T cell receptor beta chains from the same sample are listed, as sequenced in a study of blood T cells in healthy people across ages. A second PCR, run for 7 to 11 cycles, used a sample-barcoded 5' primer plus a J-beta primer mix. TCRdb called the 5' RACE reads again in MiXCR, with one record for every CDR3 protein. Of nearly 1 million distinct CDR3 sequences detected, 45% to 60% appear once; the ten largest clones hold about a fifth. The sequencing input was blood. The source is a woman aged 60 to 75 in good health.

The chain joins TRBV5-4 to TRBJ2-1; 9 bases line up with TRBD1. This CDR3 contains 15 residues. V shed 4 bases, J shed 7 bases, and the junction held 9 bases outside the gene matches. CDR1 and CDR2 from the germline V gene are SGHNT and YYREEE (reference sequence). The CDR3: CASSPPGQGRNEQFF. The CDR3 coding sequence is TGTGCCAGCAGCCCGCCGGGACAGGGACGGAATGAGCAGTTCTTC.

CDR3 loop: CASSLGDGEAEAQYF. In nucleotides, the CDR3 is TGTGCCAGCAGTTTAGGGGACGGGGAGGCTGAGGCCCAGTACTTC. The chain has TRBV12-3 or TRBV12-4 and TRBJ2-5; tentative D call: TRBD2 (6 bases). CDR3 length equals 15 residues. Trimming took off 1 base at V and 9 bases at J, with 18 bases between the two ends.

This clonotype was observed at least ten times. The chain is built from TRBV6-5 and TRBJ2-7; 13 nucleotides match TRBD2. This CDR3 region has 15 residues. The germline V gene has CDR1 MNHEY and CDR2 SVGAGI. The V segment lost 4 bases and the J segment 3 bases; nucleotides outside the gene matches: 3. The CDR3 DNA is TGTGCCAGCAGTTCTCGACTAGCGGGAGGCTACGAGCAGTACTTC. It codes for CASSSRLAGGYEQYF.

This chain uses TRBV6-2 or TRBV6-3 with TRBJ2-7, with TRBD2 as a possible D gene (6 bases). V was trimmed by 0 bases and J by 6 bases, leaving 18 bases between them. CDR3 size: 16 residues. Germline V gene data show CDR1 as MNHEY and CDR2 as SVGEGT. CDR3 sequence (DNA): TGTGCCAGCAGTTACTCGAAAGGAGGGAGTATTGGCGAGCAGTACTTC. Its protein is CASSYSKGGSIGEQYF.

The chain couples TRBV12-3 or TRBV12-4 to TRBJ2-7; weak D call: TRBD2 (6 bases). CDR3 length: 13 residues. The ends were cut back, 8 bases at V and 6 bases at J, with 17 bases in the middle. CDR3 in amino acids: CASAGILGGEQYF. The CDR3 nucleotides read TGTGCCAGCGCGGGGATTCTGGGGGGCGAGCAGTACTTC.

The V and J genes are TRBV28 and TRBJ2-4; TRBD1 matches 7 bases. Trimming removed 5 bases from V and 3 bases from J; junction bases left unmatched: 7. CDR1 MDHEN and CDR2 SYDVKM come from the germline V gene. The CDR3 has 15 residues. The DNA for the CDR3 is TGTGCCAGCAGTCCGCATCGGACAGGCAAAAACATTCAGTACTTC. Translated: CASSPHRTGKNIQYF. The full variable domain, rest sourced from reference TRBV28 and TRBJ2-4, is DVKVTQSSRYLVKRTGEKVFLECVQDMDHENMFWYRQDPGLGLRLIYFSYDVKMKEKGDIPEGYSVSREKKERFSLILESASTNQTSMYLCASSPHRTGKNIQYFGAGTRLSVL.

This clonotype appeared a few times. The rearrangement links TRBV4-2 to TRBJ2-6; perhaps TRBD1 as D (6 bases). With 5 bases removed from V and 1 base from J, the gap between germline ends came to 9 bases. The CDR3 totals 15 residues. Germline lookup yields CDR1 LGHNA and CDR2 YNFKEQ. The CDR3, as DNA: TGTGCCAGCAGCGACGACAGGTCTGGGGCCAACGTCCTGACTTTC. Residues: CASSDDRSGANVLTF.

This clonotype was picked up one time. CDR3 residues: CASSYPRGVGGNEQFF. CDR3 nucleotides: TGTGCCAGCAGTTACCCCAGGGGCGTAGGAGGGAATGAGCAGTTCTTC. The gene calls are TRBV6-2 or TRBV6-3 and TRBJ2-1, with D perhaps assigned TRBD1 or TRBD2 (6 bases each). This CDR3 has 16 residues. CDR1 and CDR2 (germline): MNHEY, SVGEGT. V lost 2 bases and J lost 7, with 18 bases in between.

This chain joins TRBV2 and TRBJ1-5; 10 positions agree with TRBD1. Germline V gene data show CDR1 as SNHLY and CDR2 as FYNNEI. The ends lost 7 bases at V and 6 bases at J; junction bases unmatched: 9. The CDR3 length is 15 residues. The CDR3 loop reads CASNSGTGVGQPQHF. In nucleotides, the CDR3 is TGTGCCAGCAATTCCGGGACAGGGGTAGGTCAGCCCCAGCATTTT.

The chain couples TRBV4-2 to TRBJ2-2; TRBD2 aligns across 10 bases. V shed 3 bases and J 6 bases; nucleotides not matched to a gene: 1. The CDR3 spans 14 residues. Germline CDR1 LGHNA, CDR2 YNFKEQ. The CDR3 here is CASSHTSGAGELFF. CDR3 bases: TGTGCCAGCAGCCACACTAGCGGGGCCGGGGAGCTGTTTTTT.

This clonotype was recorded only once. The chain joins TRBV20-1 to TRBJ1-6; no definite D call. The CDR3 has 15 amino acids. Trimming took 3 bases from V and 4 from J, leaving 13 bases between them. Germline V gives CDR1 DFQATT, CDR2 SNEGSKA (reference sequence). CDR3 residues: CSASRSRGYNSPLHF. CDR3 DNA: TGCAGTGCTAGCAGGTCACGAGGATATAATTCACCCCTCCACTTT.

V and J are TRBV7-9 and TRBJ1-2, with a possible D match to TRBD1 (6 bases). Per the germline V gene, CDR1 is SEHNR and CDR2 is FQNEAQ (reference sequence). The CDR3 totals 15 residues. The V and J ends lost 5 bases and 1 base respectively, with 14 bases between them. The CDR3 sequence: CASSRWTDLNYGYTF. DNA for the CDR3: TGTGCCAGCAGCCGGTGGACAGACCTTAACTATGGCTACACCTTC. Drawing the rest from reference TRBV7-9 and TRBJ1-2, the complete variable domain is DTGVSQNPRHKITKRGQNVTFRCDPISEHNRLYWYRQTLGQGPEFLTYFQNEAQLEKSRLLSDRFSAERPKGSFSTLEIQRTEQGDSAMYLCASSRWTDLNYGYTFGSGTRLTVV.

The CDR3 sequence is CASSPTGSLGATDTQYF. The CDR3 nucleotides are TGTGCCAGCAGCCCGACTGGCTCCTTGGGGGCCACAGATACGCAGTATTTT. V and J are TRBV5-5 and TRBJ2-3; weak D call: TRBD1 (6 bases). The V end was cut by 4 bases, the J end by 2 bases, with 20 bases between. Germline-derived CDR1 and CDR2 are SGHKS and YYEKEE (reference sequence). The CDR3 length is 17 residues.

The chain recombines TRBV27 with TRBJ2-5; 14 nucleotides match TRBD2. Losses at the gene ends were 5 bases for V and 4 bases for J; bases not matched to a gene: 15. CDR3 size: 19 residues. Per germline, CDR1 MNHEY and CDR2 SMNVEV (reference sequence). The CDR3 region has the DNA TGTGCCAGCAGTCCCGGGACTAGCGGGAGACCGGTGGAAGGAGAGACCCAGTACTTC. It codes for CASSPGTSGRPVEGETQYF.

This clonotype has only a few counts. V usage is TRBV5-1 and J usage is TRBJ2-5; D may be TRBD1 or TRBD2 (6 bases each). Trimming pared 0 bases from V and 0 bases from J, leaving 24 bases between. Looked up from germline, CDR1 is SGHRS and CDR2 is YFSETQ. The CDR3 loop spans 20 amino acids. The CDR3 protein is CASSLDSGRGLPLYQETQYF. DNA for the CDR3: TGCGCCAGCAGCTTGGATTCTGGCAGGGGACTCCCGTTATACCAAGAGACCCAGTACTTC. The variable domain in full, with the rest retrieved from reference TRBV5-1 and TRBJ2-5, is KAGVTQTPRYLIKTRGQQVTLSCSPISGHRSVSWYQQTPGQGLQFLFEYFSETQRNKGNFPGRFSGRQFSNSRSEMNVSTLELGDSALYLCASSLDSGRGLPLYQETQYFGPGTRLLVL.

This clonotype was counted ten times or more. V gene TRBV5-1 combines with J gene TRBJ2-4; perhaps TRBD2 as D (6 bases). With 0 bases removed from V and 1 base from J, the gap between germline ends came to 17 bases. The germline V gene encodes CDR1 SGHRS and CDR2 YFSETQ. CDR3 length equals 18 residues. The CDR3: CASSLAKAGYAAKNIQYF. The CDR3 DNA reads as TGCGCCAGCAGCTTGGCCAAGGCGGGGTACGCGGCCAAAAACATTCAGTACTTC.